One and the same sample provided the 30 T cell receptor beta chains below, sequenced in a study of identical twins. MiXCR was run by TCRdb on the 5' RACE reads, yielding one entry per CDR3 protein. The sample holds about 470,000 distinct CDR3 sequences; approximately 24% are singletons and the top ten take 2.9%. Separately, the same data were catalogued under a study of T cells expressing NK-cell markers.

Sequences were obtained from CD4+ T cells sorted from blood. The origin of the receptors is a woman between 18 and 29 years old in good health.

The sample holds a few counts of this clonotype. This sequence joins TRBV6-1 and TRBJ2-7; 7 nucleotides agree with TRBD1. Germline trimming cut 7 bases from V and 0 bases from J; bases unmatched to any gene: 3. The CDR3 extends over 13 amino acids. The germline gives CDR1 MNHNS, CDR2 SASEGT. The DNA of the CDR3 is TGTGCCAGCAACAGGGGAAACTCCTACGAGCAGTACTTC. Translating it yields CASNRGNSYEQYF.

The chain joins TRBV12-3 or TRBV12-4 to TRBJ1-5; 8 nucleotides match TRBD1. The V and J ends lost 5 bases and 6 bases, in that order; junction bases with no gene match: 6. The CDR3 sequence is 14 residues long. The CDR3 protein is CASSDRGVGQPQHF. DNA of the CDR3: TGTGCCAGCAGTGACAGGGGAGTTGGTCAGCCCCAGCATTTT.

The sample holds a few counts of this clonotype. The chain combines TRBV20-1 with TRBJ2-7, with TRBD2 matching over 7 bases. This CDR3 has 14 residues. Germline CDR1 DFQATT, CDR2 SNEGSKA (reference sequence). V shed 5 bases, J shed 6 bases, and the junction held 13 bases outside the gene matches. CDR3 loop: CSAGILASNSEQYF. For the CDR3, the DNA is TGCAGTGCTGGGATACTAGCGTCGAACTCCGAGCAGTACTTC.

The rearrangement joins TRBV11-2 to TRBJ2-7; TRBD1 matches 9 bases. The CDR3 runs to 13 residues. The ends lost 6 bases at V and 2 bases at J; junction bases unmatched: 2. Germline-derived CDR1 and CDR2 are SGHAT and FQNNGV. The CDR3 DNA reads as TGTGCCAGCAGAGGACAGGGGACCTACGAGCAGTACTTC. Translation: CASRGQGTYEQYF. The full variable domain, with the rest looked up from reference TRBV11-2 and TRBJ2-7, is EAGVAQSPRYKIIEKRQSVAFWCNPISGHATLYWYQQILGQGPKLLIQFQNNGVVDDSQLPKDRFSAERLKGVDSTLKIQPAKLEDSAVYLCASRGQGTYEQYFGPGTRLTVT.

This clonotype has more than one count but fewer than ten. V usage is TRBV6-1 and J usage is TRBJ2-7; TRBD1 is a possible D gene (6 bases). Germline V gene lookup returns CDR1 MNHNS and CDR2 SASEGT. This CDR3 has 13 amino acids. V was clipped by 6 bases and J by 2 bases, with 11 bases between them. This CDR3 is CASSHRETYEQYF. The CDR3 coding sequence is TGTGCCAGCAGCCACAGGGAGACCTACGAGCAGTACTTC.

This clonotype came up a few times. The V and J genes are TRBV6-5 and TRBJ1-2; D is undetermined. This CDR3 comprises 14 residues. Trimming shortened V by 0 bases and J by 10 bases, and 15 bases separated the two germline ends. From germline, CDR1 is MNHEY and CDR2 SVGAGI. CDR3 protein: CASSYSTRAGSYTF. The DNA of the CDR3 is TGTGCCAGCAGTTACTCGACTCGTGCGGGGTCCTACACCTTC.

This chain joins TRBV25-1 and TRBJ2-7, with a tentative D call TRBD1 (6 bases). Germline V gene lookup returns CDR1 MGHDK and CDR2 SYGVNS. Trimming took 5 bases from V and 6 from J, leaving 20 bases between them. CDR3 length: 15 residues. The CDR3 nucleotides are TGTGCCAGCAGTATTTCAGGGGCAACCTCGGGCGAGCAGTACTTC. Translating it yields CASSISGATSGEQYF.

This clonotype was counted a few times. DNA for the CDR3: TGTGCCAGCAGCAAGGGGGGGACCCAAGAGACCCAGTACTTC. This encodes CASSKGGTQETQYF. The V call is TRBV25-1, the J call TRBJ2-5; a possible D gene is TRBD2 (7 bases). Germline V gene lookup returns CDR1 MGHDK and CDR2 SYGVNS. The V and J ends lost 6 bases and 1 base respectively, with 12 bases between them. The CDR3 consists of 14 residues.

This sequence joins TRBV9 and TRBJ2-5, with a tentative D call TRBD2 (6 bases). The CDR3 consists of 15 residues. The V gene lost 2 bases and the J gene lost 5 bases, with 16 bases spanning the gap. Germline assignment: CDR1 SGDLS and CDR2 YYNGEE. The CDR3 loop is CASSVEPTRGETQYF. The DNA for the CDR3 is TGTGCCAGCAGCGTGGAACCAACCCGGGGGGAGACCCAGTACTTC. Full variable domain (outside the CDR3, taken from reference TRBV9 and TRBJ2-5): DSGVTQTPKHLITATGQRVTLRCSPRSGDLSVYWYQQSLDQGLQFLIQYYNGEERAKGNILERFSAQQFPDLHSELNLSSLELGDSALYFCASSVEPTRGETQYFGPGTRLLVL.

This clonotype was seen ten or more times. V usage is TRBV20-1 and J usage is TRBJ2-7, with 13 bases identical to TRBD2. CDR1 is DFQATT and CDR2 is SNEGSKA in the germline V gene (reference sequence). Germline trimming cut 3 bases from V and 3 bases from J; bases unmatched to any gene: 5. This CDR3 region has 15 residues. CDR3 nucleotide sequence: TGCAGTGCTAGTACTAGCGGGGGGGCGGTCTACGAGCAGTACTTC. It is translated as CSASTSGGAVYEQYF.

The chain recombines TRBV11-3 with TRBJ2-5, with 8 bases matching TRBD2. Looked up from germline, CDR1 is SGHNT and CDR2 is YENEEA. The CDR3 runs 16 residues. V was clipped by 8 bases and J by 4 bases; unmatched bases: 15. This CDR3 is CASSLDGGGPGETQYF. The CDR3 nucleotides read TGTGCCAGCTCCCTAGACGGGGGGGGGCCAGGAGAGACCCAGTACTTC.

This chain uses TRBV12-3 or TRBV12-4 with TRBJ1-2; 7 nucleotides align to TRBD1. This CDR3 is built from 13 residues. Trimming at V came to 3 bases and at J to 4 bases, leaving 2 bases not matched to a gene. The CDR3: CASSFRQGYGYTF. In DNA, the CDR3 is TGTGCCAGCAGTTTCCGACAGGGCTATGGCTACACCTTC.

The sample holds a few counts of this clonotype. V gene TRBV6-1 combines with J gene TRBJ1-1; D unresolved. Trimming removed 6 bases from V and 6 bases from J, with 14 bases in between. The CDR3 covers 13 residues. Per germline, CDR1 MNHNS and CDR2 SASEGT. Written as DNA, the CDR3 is TGTGCCAGCAGGGTGGTTGGGGTCCCTGAAGCTTTCTTT. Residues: CASRVVGVPEAFF.

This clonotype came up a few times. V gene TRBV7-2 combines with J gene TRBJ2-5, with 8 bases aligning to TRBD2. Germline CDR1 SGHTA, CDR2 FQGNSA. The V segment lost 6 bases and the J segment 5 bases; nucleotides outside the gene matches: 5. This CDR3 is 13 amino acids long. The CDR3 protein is CASRAGGVETQYF. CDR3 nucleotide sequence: TGTGCCAGCAGGGCGGGGGGTGTCGAGACCCAGTACTTC.

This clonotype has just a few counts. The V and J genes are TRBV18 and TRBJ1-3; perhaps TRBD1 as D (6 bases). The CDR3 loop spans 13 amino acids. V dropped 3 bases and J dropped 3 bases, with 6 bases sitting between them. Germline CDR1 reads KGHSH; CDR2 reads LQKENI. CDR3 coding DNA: TGTGCCAGCTCACCGGACAGTGGAAACACCATATATTTT. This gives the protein CASSPDSGNTIYF.

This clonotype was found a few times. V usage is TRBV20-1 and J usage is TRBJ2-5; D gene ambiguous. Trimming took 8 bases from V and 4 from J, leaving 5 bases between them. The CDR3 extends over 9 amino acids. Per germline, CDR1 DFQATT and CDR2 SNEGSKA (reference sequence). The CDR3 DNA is TGCAGTACTGGAGAGACCCAGTACTTC. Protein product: CSTGETQYF.

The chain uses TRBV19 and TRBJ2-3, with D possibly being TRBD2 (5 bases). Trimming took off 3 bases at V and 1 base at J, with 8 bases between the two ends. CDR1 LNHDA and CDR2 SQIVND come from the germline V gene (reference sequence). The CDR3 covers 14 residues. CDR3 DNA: TGTGCCAGTAGTATGCGTAGCGGCACAGATACGCAGTATTTT. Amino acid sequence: CASSMRSGTDTQYF.

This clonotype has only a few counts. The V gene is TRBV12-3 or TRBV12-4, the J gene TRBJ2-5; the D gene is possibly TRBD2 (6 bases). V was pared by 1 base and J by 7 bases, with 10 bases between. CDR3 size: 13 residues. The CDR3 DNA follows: TGTGCCAGCAGTTTAGAGGGGCGGGGGACCCAGTACTTC. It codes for CASSLEGRGTQYF.

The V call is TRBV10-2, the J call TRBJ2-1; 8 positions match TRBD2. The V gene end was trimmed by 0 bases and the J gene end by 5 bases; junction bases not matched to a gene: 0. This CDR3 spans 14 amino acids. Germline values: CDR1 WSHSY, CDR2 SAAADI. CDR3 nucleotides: TGCGCCAGCAGTGAGTCCGGGGGGGACAATGAGCAGTTCTTC. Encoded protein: CASSESGGDNEQFF.

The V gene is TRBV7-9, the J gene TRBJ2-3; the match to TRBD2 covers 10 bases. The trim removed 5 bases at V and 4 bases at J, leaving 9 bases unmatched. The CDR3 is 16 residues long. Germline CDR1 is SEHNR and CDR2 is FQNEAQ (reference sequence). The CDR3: CASSEQGLAFADTQYF. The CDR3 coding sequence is TGTGCCAGCAGCGAACAGGGACTAGCGTTCGCAGATACGCAGTATTTT.

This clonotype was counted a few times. The CDR3 nucleotides are TGTGCCAGCAGCCAAGAGACTCTAGCGGGCCTTTACAATGAGCAGTTCTTC. Translating gives CASSQETLAGLYNEQFF. The V call is TRBV3-1, the J call TRBJ2-1; 8 bases fit TRBD2. The germline gives CDR1 LGHDT, CDR2 YNNKEL (reference sequence). The CDR3 is 17 amino acids. With V trimmed by 0 bases and J by 4 bases, 8 bases remained unmatched.

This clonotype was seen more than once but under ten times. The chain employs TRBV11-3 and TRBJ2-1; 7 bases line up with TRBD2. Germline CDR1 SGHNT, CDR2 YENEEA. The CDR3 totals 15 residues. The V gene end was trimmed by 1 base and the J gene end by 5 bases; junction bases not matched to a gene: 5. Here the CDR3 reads CASSLGLGRHNEQFF. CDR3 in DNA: TGTGCCAGCAGCTTAGGGCTCGGGAGGCACAATGAGCAGTTCTTC.

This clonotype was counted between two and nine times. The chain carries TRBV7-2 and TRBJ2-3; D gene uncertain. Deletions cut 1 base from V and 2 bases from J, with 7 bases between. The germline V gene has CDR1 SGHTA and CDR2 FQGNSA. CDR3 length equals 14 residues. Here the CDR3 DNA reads TGTGCCAGCAGCTTAGAACTTTACACAGATACGCAGTATTTT. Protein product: CASSLELYTDTQYF. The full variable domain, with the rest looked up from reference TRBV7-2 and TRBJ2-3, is GAGVSQSPSNKVTEKGKDVELRCDPISGHTALYWYRQSLGQGLEFLIYFQGNSAPDKSGLPSDRFSAERTGGSVSTLTIQRTQQEDSAVYLCASSLELYTDTQYFGPGTRLTVL.

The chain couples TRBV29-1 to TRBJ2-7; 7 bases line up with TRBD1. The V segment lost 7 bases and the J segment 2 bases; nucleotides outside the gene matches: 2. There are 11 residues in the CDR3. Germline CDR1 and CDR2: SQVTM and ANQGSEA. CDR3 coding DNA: TGCAGCGCCCAGGGGGCCTACGAGCAGTACTTC. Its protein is CSAQGAYEQYF.

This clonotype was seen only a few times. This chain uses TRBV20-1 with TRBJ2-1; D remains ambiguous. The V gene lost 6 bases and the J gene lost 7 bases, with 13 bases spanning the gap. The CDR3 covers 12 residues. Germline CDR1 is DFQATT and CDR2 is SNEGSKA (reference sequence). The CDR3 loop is CSAFQPRNEQFF. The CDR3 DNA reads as TGCAGTGCGTTCCAACCTCGGAATGAGCAGTTCTTC.

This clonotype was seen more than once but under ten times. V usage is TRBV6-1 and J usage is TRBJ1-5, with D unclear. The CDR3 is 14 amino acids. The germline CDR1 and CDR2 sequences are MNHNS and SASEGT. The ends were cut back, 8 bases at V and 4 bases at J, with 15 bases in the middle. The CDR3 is CASSRLLGNQPQHF. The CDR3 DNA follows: TGTGCCAGCTCCCGATTACTGGGGAATCAGCCCCAGCATTTT.

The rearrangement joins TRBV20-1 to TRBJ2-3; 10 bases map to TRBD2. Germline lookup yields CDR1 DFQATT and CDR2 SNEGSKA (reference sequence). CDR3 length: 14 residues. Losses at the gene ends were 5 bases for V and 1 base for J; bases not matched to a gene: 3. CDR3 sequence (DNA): TGCAGTGCTGCTACTAGCGGGGGCACAGATACGCAGTATTTT. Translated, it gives CSAATSGGTDTQYF.

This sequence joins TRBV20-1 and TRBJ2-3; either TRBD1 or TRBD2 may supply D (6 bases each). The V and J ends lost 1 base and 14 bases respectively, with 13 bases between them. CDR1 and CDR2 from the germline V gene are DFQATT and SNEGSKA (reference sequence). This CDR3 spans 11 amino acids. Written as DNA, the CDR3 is TGCAGTGCTAGAGTAGGAGGGGGGCCGTATTTT. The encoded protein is CSARVGGGPYF.

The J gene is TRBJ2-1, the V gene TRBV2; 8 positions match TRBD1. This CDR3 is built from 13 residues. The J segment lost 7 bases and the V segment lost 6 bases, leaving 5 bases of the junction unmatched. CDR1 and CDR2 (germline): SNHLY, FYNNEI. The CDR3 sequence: CASRWTGLNEQFF. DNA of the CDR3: TGTGCCAGCAGATGGACAGGGTTAAATGAGCAGTTCTTC.

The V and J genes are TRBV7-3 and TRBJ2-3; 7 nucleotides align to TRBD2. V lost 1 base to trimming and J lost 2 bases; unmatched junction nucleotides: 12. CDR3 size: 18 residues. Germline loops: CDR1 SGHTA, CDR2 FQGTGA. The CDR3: CASSLRPWGGGLTDTQYF. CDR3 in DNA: TGTGCCAGCAGCTTAAGGCCCTGGGGGGGGGGACTCACAGATACGCAGTATTTT.